Sequencing of this TCR beta chain was carried out in a study of blood T cell repertoires in COVID-19. This clone appeared once. Trimming stripped 1 base from V and 2 bases from J, with 17 bases between. The CDR3 runs to 17 residues. Germline V gene data show CDR1 as MDHEN and CDR2 as SYDVKM. TCRdb keeps only in-frame clones here, not all; method: immunoSEQ multiplex PCR. Altogether 190,000 or so clones are present, more than 85% being singletons, with the ten largest covering 2.7%. The TCR was taken from a middle-aged man with active or convalescent COVID-19. V gene TRBV28 combines with J gene TRBJ2-5; TRBD2 is a possible D gene (5 bases). Material: peripheral blood. The CDR3 coding sequence is TGTGCCAGCAGTTTATTTAAGCGGACGGCACTGCAAGAGACCCAGTACTTC. Residues: CASSLFKRTALQETQYF.